This TCR beta chain was recovered during a study of blood T cells in healthy people across ages. A second PCR, run for roughly 6 to 11 cycles, used a sample-barcoded 5' primer plus a J-beta primer mix. TCRdb independently ran MiXCR on the 5' RACE reads; one entry per CDR3 protein. This table has fewer than 750,000 distinct CDR3 sequences, around 52% appearing once. The CDR3 spans 14 residues. Trimming at V came to 8 bases and at J to 2 bases, leaving 8 bases not matched to a gene. Only a few counts were recorded for this clonotype. This sequence was found in a woman at least 80 years old in good health. The sample taken for sequencing was blood. This chain connects TRBV12-3 or TRBV12-4 to TRBJ2-5; 7 bases line up with TRBD2. CDR3 residues: CASSRAGEQETQYF. The DNA of the CDR3 is TGTGCCAGCTCCCGGGCGGGGGAGCAAGAGACCCAGTACTTC.